These T cell receptor beta chains were read from a single sample in a study of T cell changes during pregnancy in multiple sclerosis. Using immunoSEQ multiplex PCR, the repertoire was profiled, and TCRdb retains in-frame clones only, with some absent. The data hold more than 65,000 clones, with about nine tenths observed a single time. Material: peripheral blood, obtained in the first trimester of pregnancy. Source of these receptors: a female donor with multiple sclerosis, enrolled in a pregnancy study. Both conserved end residues are part of each CDR3. Fields, in order: D gene, J gene, V gene, clone size, CDR3 protein, CDR3 DNA. D genes are given only for firm matches. Only some rows state a clone size, as once, few, many or a class for expanded clones.

. | TRBJ2-7 | TRBV28 | . | CASSLGAPGQYF | TGTGCCAGCAGTTTAGGGGCTCCTGGGCAGTACTTC
. | TRBJ2-1 | TRBV2 | . | CASGGGLAYNEQFF | TGTGCCAGCGGGGGCGGACTAGCCTACAATGAGCAGTTCTTC
. | TRBJ1-2 | TRBV29-1 | . | CSVPPEGYYGYTF | TGCAGCGTTCCCCCAGAGGGATATTATGGCTACACCTTC
. | TRBJ2-7 | TRBV30 | . | CALRRDVSYEQYF | TGTGCCCTACGGCGGGACGTCTCCTACGAGCAGTACTTC
TRBD1 | TRBJ2-3 | TRBV9 | . | CASSARDRGTDTQYF | TGTGCCAGCAGCGCAAGGGACAGGGGCACAGATACGCAGTATTTT
. | TRBJ2-7 | TRBV7-2 | . | CASSDSGSAYEQYF | TGTGCCAGCAGCGATAGCGGAAGCGCCTACGAGCAGTACTTC
TRBD2 | TRBJ2-1 | TRBV19 | . | CASSPLAGGGYNEQFF | TGTGCCAGTAGTCCCCTAGCGGGAGGAGGCTACAATGAGCAGTTCTTC
TRBD2 | TRBJ2-1 | TRBV10-1 | . | CASSELRGLAGRNEQFF | TGCGCCAGCAGTGAGTTGAGGGGACTAGCGGGACGCAATGAGCAGTTCTTC
. | TRBJ1-6 | TRBV19 | . | CASRRDSYNSPLHF | TGTGCCTCGAGGAGGGACTCCTATAATTCACCCCTCCACTTT
. | TRBJ1-5 | TRBV7-8 | . | CASSPRPPSGGNQPQHF | TGTGCCAGCAGCCCACGGCCCCCCTCCGGGGGCAATCAGCCCCAGCATTTT
. | TRBJ2-7 | TRBV5-1 | . | CASSLDTGRGGSEQYF | TGCGCCAGCAGCTTGGACACAGGGCGAGGTGGCAGCGAGCAGTACTTC
TRBD2 | TRBJ2-2 | TRBV9 | . | CASSVDGGAAGELFF | TGTGCCAGCAGCGTAGACGGGGGGGCCGCCGGGGAGCTGTTTTTT
TRBD1 | TRBJ1-3 | TRBV6-5 | . | CATGQGLISGNTIYF | TGTGCCACCGGACAGGGACTTATTTCTGGAAACACCATATATTTT
TRBD2 | TRBJ2-1 | TRBV10-3 | . | CAISESVPGLAYNEQFF | TGTGCCATCAGTGAGTCGGTCCCGGGACTAGCCTACAATGAGCAGTTCTTC
. | TRBJ1-2 | TRBV5-1 | . | CASSLRANYGYTF | TGCGCCAGCAGCCTCAGGGCTAACTATGGCTACACCTTC
TRBD1 | TRBJ2-7 | TRBV11-3 | once | CASSSDGRTGPYEQYF | TGTGCCAGCAGCTCGGACGGACGGACAGGACCTTACGAGCAGTACTTC
. | TRBJ1-2 | TRBV6-1 | . | CASSEMGGVAYGYTF | TGTGCCAGCAGTGAAATGGGGGGGGTGGCCTATGGCTACACCTTC
. | TRBJ1-2 | TRBV10-3 | . | CAISDQSNYGYTF | TGTGCCATCAGTGATCAGTCTAACTATGGCTACACCTTC
. | TRBJ2-7 | TRBV28 | . | CASSLKGGGYEQYF | TGTGCCAGCAGTTTAAAGGGAGGGGGCTACGAGCAGTACTTC
. | TRBJ2-1 | TRBV7-7 | once | CASSSGTMTNEQFF | TGTGCCAGCAGCTCGGGGACAATGACCAATGAGCAGTTCTTC
. | TRBJ2-3 | TRBV19 | . | CASSVGLGTDTQYF | TGTGCCAGTAGTGTGGGACTTGGGACAGATACGCAGTATTTT
. | TRBJ2-1 | TRBV9 | . | CASSVSGRGYNEQFF | TGTGCCAGCAGCGTTAGCGGAAGGGGCTACAATGAGCAGTTCTTC
. | TRBJ1-3 | TRBV30 | . | CAWSPGVGNTIYF | TGTGCCTGGAGCCCGGGGGTTGGAAACACCATATATTTT
TRBD2 | TRBJ2-7 | TRBV7-2 | . | CASSLAPGGTYEQYF | TGTGCCAGCAGCTTAGCCCCCGGGGGGACCTACGAGCAGTACTTC
. | TRBJ1-1 | TRBV28 | . | CASTVTTGNTEAFF | TGTGCCAGCACCGTTACGACAGGGAACACTGAAGCTTTCTTT
TRBD2 | TRBJ2-2 | TRBV5-4 | once | CASSLAHGTSGSTGELFF | TGTGCCAGCAGCTTGGCCCATGGGACTAGCGGGAGCACCGGGGAGCTGTTTTTT
. | TRBJ1-2 | TRBV7-6 | . | CASSLGPGGISYGYTF | TGTGCCAGCAGCTTAGGTCCCGGGGGTATTAGCTATGGCTACACCTTC
TRBD1 | TRBJ2-7 | TRBV30 | . | CAWSFPDRSSYEQYF | TGTGCCTGGAGCTTTCCGGACAGGAGCTCCTACGAGCAGTACTTC
. | TRBJ2-2 | TRBV7-8 | . | CASSYRGAGSHTGELFF | TGTGCCAGCAGCTACCGTGGGGCAGGGTCTCACACCGGGGAGCTGTTTTTT
TRBD2 | TRBJ2-7 | TRBV5-1 | . | CASSSSGRTNEQYF | TGCGCCAGCAGCTCTAGCGGGAGGACCAACGAGCAGTACTTC
TRBD2 | TRBJ2-7 | TRBV10-3 | . | CAISAGREGPSYEQYF | TGTGCCATCAGTGCGGGGCGGGAGGGCCCCTCCTACGAGCAGTACTTC
TRBD2 | TRBJ2-3 | TRBV5-1 | . | CASSLKAGGSMEDTQYF | TGCGCCAGCAGCTTGAAAGCGGGCGGGAGCATGGAAGATACGCAGTATTTT
TRBD2 | TRBJ2-4 | TRBV19 | . | CASRTGGGSPKNIQYF | TGTGCCAGTAGAACGGGGGGGGGATCTCCCAAAAACATTCAGTACTTC
TRBD1 | TRBJ1-2 | TRBV2 | . | CASRGQGATGYTF | TGTGCCAGCAGGGGACAGGGGGCGACTGGCTACACCTTC
TRBD1 | TRBJ2-1 | TRBV7-6 | . | CASRPRQGAGNEQFF | TGTGCCAGCAGACCCAGACAGGGGGCTGGCAATGAGCAGTTCTTC
. | TRBJ2-3 | TRBV6-5 | once | CASSQSGSTDTQYF | TGTGCCAGCAGCCAAAGCGGGAGCACAGATACGCAGTATTTT
TRBD2 | TRBJ2-1 | TRBV7-3 | . | CASSLGLAGGLVQFF | TGTGCCAGCAGCTTAGGACTAGCGGGAGGGCTGGTACAGTTCTTC
. | TRBJ2-1 | TRBV7-9 | . | CASSFGASYNEQFF | TGTGCCAGCAGCTTTGGGGCATCCTACAATGAGCAGTTCTTC
TRBD2 | TRBJ2-3 | TRBV5-1 | . | CASSLRVLGGGARGDTQYF | TGCGCCAGCAGCTTACGAGTTCTCGGCGGGGGGGCCCGAGGAGATACGCAGTATTTT
. | TRBJ1-5 | TRBV5-6 | . | CASSLGARQPQHF | TGTGCCAGCAGCTTGGGGGCGCGCCAGCCCCAGCATTTT
. | TRBJ1-3 | TRBV30 | . | CAWGGLLGGNTIYF | TGTGCCTGGGGCGGGCTGCTGGGGGGAAACACCATATATTTT